This section outlines one TCR beta chain sequence together with its context. The data belong to a study of blood T cell repertoires in COVID-19. V gave up 1 base and J gave up 5 bases; unmatched junction bases: 2. Germline assignment: CDR1 SGHNT and CDR2 YYREEE (reference sequence). The CDR3 is 13 residues long. In the source study's methods: Amplified reference gene primers provided the basis for estimating nucleated cell counts. The table came from immunoSEQ multiplex PCR; TCRdb's copy has only in-frame clones and leaves some out. V and J calls and clone size are given by that table; D and trimming were obtained from the DNA. The sample has fewer than 150,000 clones; 70% to 90% are singletons.

The chain carries TRBV5-4 and TRBJ1-2, with 7 bases matching TRBD1. The source material was peripheral blood. This TCR came from a woman aged 70 to 79 who had recovered from COVID-19. CDR3 bases: TGTGCCAGCAGCTTGCAGGGGGAATATGGCTACACCTTC. This codes for CASSLQGEYGYTF. Complete variable domain (other parts from reference TRBV5-4 and TRBJ1-2): ETGVTQSPTHLIKTRGQQVTLRCSSQSGHNTVSWYQQALGQGPQFIFQYYREEENGRGNFPPRFSGLQFPNYSSELNVNALELDDSALYLCASSLQGEYGYTFGSGTRLTVV.